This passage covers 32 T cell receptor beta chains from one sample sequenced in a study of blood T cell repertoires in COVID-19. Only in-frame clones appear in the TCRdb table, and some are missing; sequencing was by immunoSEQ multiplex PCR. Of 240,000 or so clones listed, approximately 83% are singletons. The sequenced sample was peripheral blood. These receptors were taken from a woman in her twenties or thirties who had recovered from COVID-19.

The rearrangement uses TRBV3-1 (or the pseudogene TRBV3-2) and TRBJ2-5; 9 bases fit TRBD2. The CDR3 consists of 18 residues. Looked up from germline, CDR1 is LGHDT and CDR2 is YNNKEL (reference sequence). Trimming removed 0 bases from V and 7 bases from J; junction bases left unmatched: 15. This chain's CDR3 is CASSQELAGTYQASTQYF. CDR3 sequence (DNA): TGTGCCAGCAGCCAAGAACTAGCGGGTACCTACCAAGCATCGACCCAGTACTTC.

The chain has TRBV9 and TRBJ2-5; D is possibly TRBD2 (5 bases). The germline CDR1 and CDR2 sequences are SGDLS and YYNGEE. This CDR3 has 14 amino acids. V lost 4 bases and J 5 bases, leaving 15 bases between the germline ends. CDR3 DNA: TGTGCCAGCAGCCTCCAATCGCGAGGGGAGACCCAGTACTTC. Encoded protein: CASSLQSRGETQYF.

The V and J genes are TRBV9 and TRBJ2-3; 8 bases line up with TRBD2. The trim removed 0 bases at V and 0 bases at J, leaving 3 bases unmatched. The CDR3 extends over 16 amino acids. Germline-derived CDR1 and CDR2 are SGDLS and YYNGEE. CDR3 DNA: TGTGCCAGCAGCGTAGTAGCGGGACCTAGCACAGATACGCAGTATTTT. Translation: CASSVVAGPSTDTQYF.

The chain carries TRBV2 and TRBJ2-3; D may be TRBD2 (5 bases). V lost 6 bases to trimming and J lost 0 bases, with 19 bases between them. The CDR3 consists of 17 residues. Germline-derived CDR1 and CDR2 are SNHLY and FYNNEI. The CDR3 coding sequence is TGTGCCAGCAGAGATGGAGGAGGATTCCTAAGCACAGATACGCAGTATTTT. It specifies CASRDGGGFLSTDTQYF.

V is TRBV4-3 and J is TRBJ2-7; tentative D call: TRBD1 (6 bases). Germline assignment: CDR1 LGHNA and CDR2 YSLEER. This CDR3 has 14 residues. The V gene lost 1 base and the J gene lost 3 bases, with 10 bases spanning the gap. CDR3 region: CASSQGTEGYEQYF. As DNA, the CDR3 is TGCGCCAGCAGCCAAGGGACAGAAGGCTACGAGCAGTACTTC.

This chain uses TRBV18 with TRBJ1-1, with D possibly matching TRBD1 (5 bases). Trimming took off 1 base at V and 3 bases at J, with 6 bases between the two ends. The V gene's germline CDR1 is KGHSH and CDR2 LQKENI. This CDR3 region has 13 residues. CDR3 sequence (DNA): TGTGCCAGCTCACCACAACAGGACACTGAAGCTTTCTTT. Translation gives CASSPQQDTEAFF. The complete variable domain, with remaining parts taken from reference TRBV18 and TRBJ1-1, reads NAGVMQNPRHLVRRRGQEARLRCSPMKGHSHVYWYRQLPEEGLKFMVYLQKENIIDESGMPKERFSAEFPKEGPSILRIQQVVRGDSAAYFCASSPQQDTEAFFGQGTRLTVV.

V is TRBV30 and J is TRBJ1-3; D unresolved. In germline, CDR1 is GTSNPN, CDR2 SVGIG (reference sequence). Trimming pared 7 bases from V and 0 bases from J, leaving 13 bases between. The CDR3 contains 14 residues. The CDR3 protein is CAFEQTYSGNTIYF. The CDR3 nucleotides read TGTGCCTTCGAGCAAACCTACTCTGGAAACACCATATATTTT.

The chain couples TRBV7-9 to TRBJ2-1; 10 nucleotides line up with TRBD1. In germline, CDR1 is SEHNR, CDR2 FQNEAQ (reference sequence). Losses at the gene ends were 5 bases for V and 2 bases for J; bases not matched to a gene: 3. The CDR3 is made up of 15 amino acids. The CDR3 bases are TGTGCCAGCAGCAGGGACAGGGGAGCCTACAATGAGCAGTTCTTC. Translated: CASSRDRGAYNEQFF.

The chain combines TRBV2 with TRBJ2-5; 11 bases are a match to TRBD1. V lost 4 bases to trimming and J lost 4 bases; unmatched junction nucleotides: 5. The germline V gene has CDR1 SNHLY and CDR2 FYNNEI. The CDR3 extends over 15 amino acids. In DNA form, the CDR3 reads TGTGCCAGCAGTGGTGGACAGGGGGCAGGAGAGACCCAGTACTTC. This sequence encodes CASSGGQGAGETQYF.

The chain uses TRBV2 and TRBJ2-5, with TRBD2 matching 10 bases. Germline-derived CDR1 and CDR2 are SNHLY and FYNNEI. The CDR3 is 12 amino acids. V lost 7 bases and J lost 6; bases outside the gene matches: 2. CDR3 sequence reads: CASKRGGQTQYF. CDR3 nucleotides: TGTGCCAGCAAGCGGGGGGGGCAGACCCAGTACTTC.

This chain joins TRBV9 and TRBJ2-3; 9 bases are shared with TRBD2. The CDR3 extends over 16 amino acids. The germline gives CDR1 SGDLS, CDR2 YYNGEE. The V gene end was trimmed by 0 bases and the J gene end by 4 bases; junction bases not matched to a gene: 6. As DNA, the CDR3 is TGTGCCAGCAGCGTAGGATCGGCGGGGGGGGCAGATACGCAGTATTTT. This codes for CASSVGSAGGADTQYF.

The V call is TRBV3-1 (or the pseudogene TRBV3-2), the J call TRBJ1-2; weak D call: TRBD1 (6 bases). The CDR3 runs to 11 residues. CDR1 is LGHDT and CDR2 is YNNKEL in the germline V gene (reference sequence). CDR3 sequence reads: CGSQGNYGYTF. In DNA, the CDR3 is TGTGGCTCACAGGGTAACTATGGCTACACCTTC.

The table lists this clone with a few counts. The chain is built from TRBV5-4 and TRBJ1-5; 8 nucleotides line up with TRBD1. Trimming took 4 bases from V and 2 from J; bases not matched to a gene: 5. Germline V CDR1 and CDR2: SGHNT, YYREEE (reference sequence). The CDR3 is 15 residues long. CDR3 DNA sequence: TGTGCCAGCAGCGTTCAGGGGGCAGGCAATCAGCCCCAGCATTTT. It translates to CASSVQGAGNQPQHF. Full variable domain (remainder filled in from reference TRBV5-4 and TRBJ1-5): ETGVTQSPTHLIKTRGQQVTLRCSSQSGHNTVSWYQQALGQGPQFIFQYYREEENGRGNFPPRFSGLQFPNYSSELNVNALELDDSALYLCASSVQGAGNQPQHFGDGTRLSIL.

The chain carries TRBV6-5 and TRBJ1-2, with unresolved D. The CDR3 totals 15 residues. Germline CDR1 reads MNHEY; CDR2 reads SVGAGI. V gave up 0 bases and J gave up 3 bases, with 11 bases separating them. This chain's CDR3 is CASSYSKYTDYGYTF. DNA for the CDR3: TGTGCCAGCAGTTACTCGAAATACACCGACTATGGCTACACCTTC.

The CDR3 loop reads CASSQAGVYGYTF. The CDR3 DNA sequence: TGTGCCAGTAGTCAGGCAGGGGTCTATGGCTACACCTTC. The J gene is TRBJ1-2, the V gene TRBV19; a possible D gene is TRBD1 (6 bases). Per the germline V gene, CDR1 is LNHDA and CDR2 is SQIVND (reference sequence). Trimming removed 5 bases at V and 4 bases at J, with 11 bases between. The CDR3 is made up of 13 amino acids.

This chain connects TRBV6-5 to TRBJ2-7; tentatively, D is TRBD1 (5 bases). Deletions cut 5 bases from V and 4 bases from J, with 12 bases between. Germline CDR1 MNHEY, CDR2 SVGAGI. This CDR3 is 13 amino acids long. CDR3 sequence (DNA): TGTGCCAGCAGTCCTGGACATAAGTACGAGCAGTACTTC. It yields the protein CASSPGHKYEQYF.

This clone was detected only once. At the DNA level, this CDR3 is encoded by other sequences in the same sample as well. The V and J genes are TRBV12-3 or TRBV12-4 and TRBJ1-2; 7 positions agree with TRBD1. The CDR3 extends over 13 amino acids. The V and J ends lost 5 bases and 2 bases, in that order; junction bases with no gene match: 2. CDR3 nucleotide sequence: TGTGCCAGCAGTCGACAGGGAAACTATGGCTACACCTTC. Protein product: CASSRQGNYGYTF.

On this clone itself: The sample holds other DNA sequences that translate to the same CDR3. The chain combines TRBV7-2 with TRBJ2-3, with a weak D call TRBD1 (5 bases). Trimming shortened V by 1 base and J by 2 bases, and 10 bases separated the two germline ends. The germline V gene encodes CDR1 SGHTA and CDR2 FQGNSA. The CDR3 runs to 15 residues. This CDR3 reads CASSLEGVDTDTQYF. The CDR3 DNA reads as TGTGCCAGCAGCTTAGAAGGGGTCGACACAGATACGCAGTATTTT.

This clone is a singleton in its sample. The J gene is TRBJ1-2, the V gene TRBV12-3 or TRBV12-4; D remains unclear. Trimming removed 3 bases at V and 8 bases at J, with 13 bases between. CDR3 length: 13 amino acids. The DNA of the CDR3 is TGTGCCAGCAGTTTCGGCAGTATGAGGGGCTACACCTTC. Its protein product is CASSFGSMRGYTF.

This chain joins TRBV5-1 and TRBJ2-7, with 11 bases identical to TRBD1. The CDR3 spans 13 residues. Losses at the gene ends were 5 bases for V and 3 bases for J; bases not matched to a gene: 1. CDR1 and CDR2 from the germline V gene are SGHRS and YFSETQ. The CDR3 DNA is TGCGCCAGCAGGGGGACAGGGGGCTACGAGCAGTACTTC. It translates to CASRGTGGYEQYF.

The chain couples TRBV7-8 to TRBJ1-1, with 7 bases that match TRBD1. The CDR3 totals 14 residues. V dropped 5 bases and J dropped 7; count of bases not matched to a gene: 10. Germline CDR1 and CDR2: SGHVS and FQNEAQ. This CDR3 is CASSPSRGPGEAFF. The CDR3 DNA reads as TGTGCCAGCAGCCCCTCGAGGGGGCCGGGTGAAGCTTTCTTT.

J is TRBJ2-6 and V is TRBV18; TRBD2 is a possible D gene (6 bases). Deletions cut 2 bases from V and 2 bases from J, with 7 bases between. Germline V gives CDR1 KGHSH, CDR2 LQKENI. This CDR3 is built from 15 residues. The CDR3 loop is CASSPGTAGANVLTF. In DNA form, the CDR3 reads TGTGCCAGCTCACCAGGGACTGCTGGGGCCAACGTCCTGACTTTC.

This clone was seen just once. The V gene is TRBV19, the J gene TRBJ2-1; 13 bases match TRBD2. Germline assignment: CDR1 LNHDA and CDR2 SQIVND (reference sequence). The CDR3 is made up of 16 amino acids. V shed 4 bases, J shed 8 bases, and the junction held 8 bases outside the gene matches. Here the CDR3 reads CASSNRLAGGLDEQFF. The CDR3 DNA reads TGTGCCAGTAGTAATCGACTAGCGGGGGGTCTCGATGAGCAGTTCTTC. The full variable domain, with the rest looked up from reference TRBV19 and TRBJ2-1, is DGGITQSPKYLFRKEGQNVTLSCEQNLNHDAMYWYRQDPGQGLRLIYYSQIVNDFQKGDIAEGYSVSREKKESFPLTVTSAQKNPTAFYLCASSNRLAGGLDEQFFGPGTRLTVL.

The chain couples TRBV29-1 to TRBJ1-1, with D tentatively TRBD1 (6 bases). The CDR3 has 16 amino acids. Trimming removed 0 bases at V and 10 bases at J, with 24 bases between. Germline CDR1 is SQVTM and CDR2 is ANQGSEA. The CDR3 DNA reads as TGCAGCGTTGAAGATATTTTTAGGGGGATTGAATTGGGAGCTTTCTTT. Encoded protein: CSVEDIFRGIELGAFF.

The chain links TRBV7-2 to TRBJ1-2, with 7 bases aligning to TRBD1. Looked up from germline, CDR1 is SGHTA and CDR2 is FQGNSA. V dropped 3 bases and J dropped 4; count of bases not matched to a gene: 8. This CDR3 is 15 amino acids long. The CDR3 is CASSLHQGVGYGYTF. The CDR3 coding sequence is TGTGCCAGCAGCTTGCACCAGGGGGTTGGCTATGGCTACACCTTC. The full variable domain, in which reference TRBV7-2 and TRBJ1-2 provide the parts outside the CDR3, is GAGVSQSPSNKVTEKGKDVELRCDPISGHTALYWYRQSLGQGLEFLIYFQGNSAPDKSGLPSDRFSAERTGGSVSTLTIQRTQQEDSAVYLCASSLHQGVGYGYTFGSGTRLTVV.

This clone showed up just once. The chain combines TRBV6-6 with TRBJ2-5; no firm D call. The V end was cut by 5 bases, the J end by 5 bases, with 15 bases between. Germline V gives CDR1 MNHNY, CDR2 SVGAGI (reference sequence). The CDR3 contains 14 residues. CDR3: CASSTGTGWETQYF. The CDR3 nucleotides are TGTGCCAGCAGTACTGGTACCGGGTGGGAGACCCAGTACTTC.

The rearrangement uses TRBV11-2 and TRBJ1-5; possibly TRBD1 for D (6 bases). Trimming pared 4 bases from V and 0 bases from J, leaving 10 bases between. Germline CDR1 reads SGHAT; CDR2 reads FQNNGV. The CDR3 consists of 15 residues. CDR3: CASSSGTYSNQPQHF. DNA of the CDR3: TGTGCCAGCAGCTCCGGGACATATAGCAATCAGCCCCAGCATTTT. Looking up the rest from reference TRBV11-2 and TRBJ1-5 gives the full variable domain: EAGVAQSPRYKIIEKRQSVAFWCNPISGHATLYWYQQILGQGPKLLIQFQNNGVVDDSQLPKDRFSAERLKGVDSTLKIQPAKLEDSAVYLCASSSGTYSNQPQHFGDGTRLSIL.

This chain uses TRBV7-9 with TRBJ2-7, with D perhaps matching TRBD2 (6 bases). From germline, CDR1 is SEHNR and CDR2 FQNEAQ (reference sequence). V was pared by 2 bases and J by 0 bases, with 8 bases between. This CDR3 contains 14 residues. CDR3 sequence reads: CASSLLGGSYEQYF. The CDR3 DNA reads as TGTGCCAGCAGCTTATTGGGGGGCTCCTACGAGCAGTACTTC.

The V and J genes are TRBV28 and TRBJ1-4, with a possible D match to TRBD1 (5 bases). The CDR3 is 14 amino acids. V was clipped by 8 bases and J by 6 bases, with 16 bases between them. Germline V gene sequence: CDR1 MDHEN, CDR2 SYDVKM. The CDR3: CASRREGVDEKLFF. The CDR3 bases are TGTGCCAGCCGCAGGGAAGGGGTTGATGAAAAACTGTTTTTT.

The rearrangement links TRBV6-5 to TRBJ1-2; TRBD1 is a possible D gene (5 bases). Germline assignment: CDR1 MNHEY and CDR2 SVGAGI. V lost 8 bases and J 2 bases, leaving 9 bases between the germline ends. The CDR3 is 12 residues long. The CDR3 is CASQGLNYGYTF. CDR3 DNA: TGTGCCAGCCAGGGTTTAAACTATGGCTACACCTTC.

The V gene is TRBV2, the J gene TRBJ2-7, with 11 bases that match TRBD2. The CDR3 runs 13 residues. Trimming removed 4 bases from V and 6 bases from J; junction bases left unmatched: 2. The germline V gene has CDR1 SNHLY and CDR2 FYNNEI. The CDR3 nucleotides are TGTGCCAGCAGTGGAGGACTAGCGGGCGAGCAGTACTTC. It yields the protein CASSGGLAGEQYF.

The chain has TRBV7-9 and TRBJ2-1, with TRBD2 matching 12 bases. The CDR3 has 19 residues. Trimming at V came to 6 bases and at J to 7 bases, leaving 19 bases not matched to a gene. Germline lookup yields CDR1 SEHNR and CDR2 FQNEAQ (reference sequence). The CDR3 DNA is TGTGCCAGCAGTCCTAGCACGGCTAGCGGGGGGGCCAACGTAAATGAGCAGTTCTTC. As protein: CASSPSTASGGANVNEQFF.